The present T cell receptor beta chain was sequenced within a study of blood T cell repertoires in COVID-19. V lost 4 bases, J lost 4 bases, and 4 bases stayed unmatched. This CDR3 region has 15 residues. CDR1 is SGHTA and CDR2 is FQGNSA in the germline V gene. As processed by the authors: Estimates of nucleated cell counts were drawn from the amplification of reference gene primers. Using immunoSEQ multiplex PCR, the repertoire was profiled, and TCRdb retains in-frame clones only, with some absent. V and J calls plus clone size are reproduced from that table; the DNA served to infer D and trimming. The data contain some 210,000 clones, around four fifths of them singletons.

Sequencing was carried out using peripheral blood. The genes are TRBV7-2 and TRBJ2-7; 13 bases align to TRBD2. The TCR originated in a man in his fifties or sixties with active or convalescent COVID-19. This CDR3 reads CASSSQTSGRYEQYF. In DNA form, the CDR3 reads TGTGCCAGCAGCTCGCAGACTAGCGGGAGGTACGAGCAGTACTTC.